This TCR beta chain was sequenced during a study of T cell changes during pregnancy in multiple sclerosis. Trimming at V came to 4 bases and at J to 1 base, leaving 7 bases not matched to a gene. Looked up from germline, CDR1 is SGDLS and CDR2 is YYNGEE. The CDR3 runs to 17 residues. Method: immunoSEQ multiplex PCR; TCRdb's copy keeps in-frame clones and lacks some. The table includes some 40,000 clones, roughly nine tenths detected once. The sample consisted of CD4+ T cells from peripheral blood mononuclear cells, taken in the third trimester of pregnancy. The chain employs TRBV9 and TRBJ2-5, with 13 positions matching TRBD2. This sequence originates from a female donor with multiple sclerosis, enrolled in a pregnancy study. CDR3 sequence (DNA): TGTGCCAGCAGCTCGGGACTAGCGGGAAGTGTCCAAGAGACCCAGTACTTC. Translation: CASSSGLAGSVQETQYF. Based on the CDR3 plus reference TRBV9 and TRBJ2-5, the full variable domain is DSGVTQTPKHLITATGQRVTLRCSPRSGDLSVYWYQQSLDQGLQFLIQYYNGEERAKGNILERFSAQQFPDLHSELNLSSLELGDSALYFCASSSGLAGSVQETQYFGPGTRLLVL.